Listed here are 2 T cell receptor beta chains from one sample, sequenced in a study of regulatory and conventional T cells in RAG deficiency. Measured with immunoSEQ multiplex PCR; TCRdb has only the in-frame clones, and not every one. The table has 30,000 to 35,000 clones, 70% to 90% seen once. The data were also submitted as part of a second study, on regulatory T cells. That source adds: The primer mix had 52 TRBV and 13 TRBJ primers.

The specimen was CD8+ T cells sorted from blood. The receptors come from a human donor in good health.

This clone came up a few times. The rearrangement joins TRBV10-1 to TRBJ2-1; tentatively, D is TRBD1 or TRBD2 (7 bases each). The CDR3 is 13 amino acids. CDR1 and CDR2 from the germline V gene are WNHNN and SYGVQD (reference sequence). Trimming left V 8 bases short and J 9 bases short, with 17 bases between. The CDR3 nucleotides read TGCGCCAGCGGCCCAGGGGGGGTCGGTGAGCAGTTCTTC. Amino acid sequence: CASGPGGVGEQFF.

The genes are TRBV27 and TRBJ1-1; no clear D. V lost 6 bases, J lost 1 base, and 3 bases lay in between. CDR3 length: 11 residues. Germline CDR1 and CDR2: MNHEY and SMNVEV (reference sequence). Here the CDR3 reads CASRANTEAFF. The CDR3 DNA reads as TGTGCCAGCAGGGCGAACACTGAAGCTTTCTTT.